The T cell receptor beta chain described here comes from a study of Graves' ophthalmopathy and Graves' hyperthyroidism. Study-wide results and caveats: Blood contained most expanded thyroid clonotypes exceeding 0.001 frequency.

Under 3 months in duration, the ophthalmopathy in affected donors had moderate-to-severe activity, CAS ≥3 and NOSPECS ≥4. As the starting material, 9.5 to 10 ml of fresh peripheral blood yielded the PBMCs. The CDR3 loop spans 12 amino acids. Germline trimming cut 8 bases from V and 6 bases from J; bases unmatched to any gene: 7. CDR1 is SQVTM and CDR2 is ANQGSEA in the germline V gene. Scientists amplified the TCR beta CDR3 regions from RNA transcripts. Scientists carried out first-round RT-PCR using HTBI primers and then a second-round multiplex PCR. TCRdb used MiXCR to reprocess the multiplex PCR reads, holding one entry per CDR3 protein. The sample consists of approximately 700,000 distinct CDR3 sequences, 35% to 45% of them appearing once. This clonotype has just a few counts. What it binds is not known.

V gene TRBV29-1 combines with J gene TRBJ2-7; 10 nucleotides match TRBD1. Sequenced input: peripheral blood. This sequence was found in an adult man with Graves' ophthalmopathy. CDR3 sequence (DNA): TGCAGCCAGGACAGGGGGTCCGGCGAGCAGTACTTC. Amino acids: CSQDRGSGEQYF.